This entry concerns a single T cell receptor beta chain. The data originate from a study of T cell changes during pregnancy in multiple sclerosis. Trimming pared 5 bases from V and 6 bases from J, leaving 10 bases between. CDR3 length: 13 amino acids. CDR1 SGHVS and CDR2 FNYEAQ come from the germline V gene. Here immunoSEQ multiplex PCR was the method, and the copy in TCRdb shows in-frame clones only, minus some. The sample lists about 66,000 clones, roughly 90% occurring once. The chain employs TRBV7-6 and TRBJ1-4; possibly TRBD1 for D (5 bases). Sequencing was performed on CD8+ T cells from peripheral blood mononuclear cells, taken before pregnancy. The sequence derives from a female donor with multiple sclerosis, enrolled in a pregnancy study. The CDR3 DNA reads as TGTGCCAGCAGCGGGGGGACCGATGAAAAACTGTTTTTT. This codes for CASSGGTDEKLFF.